A selection of T cell receptor beta chains follows, all from one sample in a study of cytotoxic CD8 clonotypes in ibrutinib-treated CLL. Assay used: immunoSEQ multiplex PCR; TCRdb lists only in-frame clones, some missing. The sample has about 120,000 clones; roughly 88% are singletons. Sequenced material: PBMCs, taken after 24 months of ibrutinib treatment. The receptors here all came from a human donor with chronic lymphocytic leukemia. The CDR3 runs from the conserved cysteine through the conserved F or W. The D gene is left open where the match is weak. Some rows have no size entry. The others give once, few or many, or a class for an expanded clone.

J gene: TRBJ2-7
clone size: -
D gene: -
V gene: TRBV28
CDR3 DNA: TGTGCCAGCAGCCCCCCGGGGCGGACAACCCACGAGCAGTACTTC
CDR3 protein: CASSPPGRTTHEQYF

J gene: TRBJ2-2
clone size: once
D gene: -
V gene: TRBV5-1
CDR3 DNA: TGCGCCAGCAGCGACGGACGGCGGAACACCGGGGAGCTGTTTTTT
CDR3 protein: CASSDGRRNTGELFF

J gene: TRBJ2-7
clone size: -
D gene: TRBD2
V gene: TRBV10-1
CDR3 DNA: TGCGCCAGCAACTTAGCGGGCAATAAGTACTTC
CDR3 protein: CASNLAGNKYF

J gene: TRBJ2-3
clone size: -
D gene: -
V gene: TRBV10-3
CDR3 DNA: TGTGCCATCAGTGATGGTCTCACTTACACAGATACGCAGTATTTT
CDR3 protein: CAISDGLTYTDTQYF

J gene: TRBJ1-5
clone size: -
D gene: -
V gene: TRBV7-2
CDR3 DNA: TGTGCCAGCAGCTTAGACGTTTCCCAGCCCCAGCATTTT
CDR3 protein: CASSLDVSQPQHF

J gene: TRBJ1-4
clone size: few
D gene: -
V gene: TRBV7-9
CDR3 DNA: TGTGCCAGCAGCTTAGCGGTGACGGGTGAAAAACTGTTTTTT
CDR3 protein: CASSLAVTGEKLFF

J gene: TRBJ1-2
clone size: -
D gene: -
V gene: TRBV5-1
CDR3 DNA: TGCGCCAGCAGCGAAGGCGGGACGGCGAACTATGGCTACACCTTC
CDR3 protein: CASSEGGTANYGYTF

J gene: TRBJ1-1
clone size: -
D gene: TRBD1
V gene: TRBV2
CDR3 DNA: TGTGCCAGCAGTAGATCCGGGACAGGGGCGAACACTGAAGCTTTCTTT
CDR3 protein: CASSRSGTGANTEAFF

J gene: TRBJ2-5
clone size: -
D gene: -
V gene: TRBV10-3
CDR3 DNA: TGTGCCATCAGTGGGTTCCCCGGACACCGAGCCACAGAGACCCAGTACTTC
CDR3 protein: CAISGFPGHRATETQYF

J gene: TRBJ2-1
clone size: -
D gene: -
V gene: TRBV7-2
CDR3 DNA: TGTGCCAGCAGCTTTTCACAGGGTACCAATGAGCAGTTCTTC
CDR3 protein: CASSFSQGTNEQFF

J gene: TRBJ1-2
clone size: -
D gene: -
V gene: TRBV28
CDR3 DNA: TGTGCCAGCACGGGGGTTGGCTACACCTTC
CDR3 protein: CASTGVGYTF

J gene: TRBJ2-5
clone size: -
D gene: -
V gene: TRBV7-3
CDR3 DNA: TGTGCCAGCAGCCGAGGGGGAGCGGCGGGAGAGACCCAGTACTTC
CDR3 protein: CASSRGGAAGETQYF

J gene: TRBJ2-6
clone size: -
D gene: -
V gene: TRBV27
CDR3 DNA: TGTGCCAGCAGTTTATCAGGACGGACCTCTGGGGCCAACGTCCTGACTTTC
CDR3 protein: CASSLSGRTSGANVLTF

J gene: TRBJ2-2
clone size: -
D gene: TRBD2
V gene: TRBV27
CDR3 DNA: TGTGCCAGCAGTCTAATCGGGACTAGCGAGACCGGGGAGCTGTTTTTT
CDR3 protein: CASSLIGTSETGELFF

J gene: TRBJ2-5
clone size: -
D gene: -
V gene: TRBV15
CDR3 DNA: TGTGCCACCAGCAGAAAAGGGTTTCGAGAGACCCAGTACTTC
CDR3 protein: CATSRKGFRETQYF

J gene: TRBJ2-7
clone size: few
D gene: TRBD1
V gene: TRBV7-8
CDR3 DNA: TGTGCCAGCAGCTTAGATACCGGACAGGGCCGCAACGAGCAGTACTTC
CDR3 protein: CASSLDTGQGRNEQYF